Listed below are T cell receptor beta chains from one sample, sequenced in a study of cytomegalovirus exposure and HLA in healthy donors. Sequenced by immunoSEQ multiplex PCR; TCRdb stores in-frame clones only, minus some. The data show 95,000 to 150,000 clones, roughly four fifths seen once. Sequences were obtained from PBMCs. These TCRs come from a man aged 40-49 years in good health and CMV-seronegative. The CDR3 runs from the conserved cysteine through the conserved F or W. A D gene is named only where the DNA matches it firmly. The size of a clone is reported for some rows only, either as once, few or many, or as a class for expanded clones.

TRBV30	TRBJ2-2	.	TRBD2	CAWSVLSGGTGELFF	TGTGCCTGGAGTGTACTTAGCGGGGGCACCGGGGAGCTGTTTTTT
TRBV28	TRBJ1-5	.	.	CASSPTRYQPQHF	TGTGCCAGCAGTCCGACACGATATCAGCCCCAGCATTTT
TRBV7-2	TRBJ2-5	.	TRBD2	CASSPLGTSGGRETQYF	TGTGCCAGCAGCCCCCTTGGGACTAGCGGGGGGCGAGAGACCCAGTACTTC
TRBV30	TRBJ1-2	few	.	CAWSVGRVYRGDTF	TGTGCCTGGAGTGTTGGCAGGGTTTATCGCGGGGACACCTTC
TRBV7-9	TRBJ1-1	.	.	CASSLATGRNTEAFF	TGTGCCAGCAGCTTAGCGACAGGACGGAACACTGAAGCTTTCTTT
TRBV4-2	TRBJ2-1	.	.	CASSPGGPSYNEQFF	TGTGCCAGCAGCCCCGGAGGGCCTTCCTACAATGAGCAGTTCTTC
TRBV29-1	TRBJ2-7	once	TRBD2	CSVGGLAGGTYEQYF	TGCAGCGTTGGAGGGCTAGCGGGAGGCACCTACGAGCAGTACTTC
TRBV27	TRBJ1-2	.	.	CASSLSLQGLYGYTF	TGTGCCAGCAGTTTATCGCTCCAGGGGCTCTATGGCTACACCTTC
TRBV6-6	TRBJ1-1	.	.	CASSYPGTNTEAFF	TGTGCCAGCAGTTACCCGGGAACGAACACTGAAGCTTTCTTT
TRBV7-2	TRBJ2-1	.	.	CASTRTSSYNEQFF	TGTGCCAGCACCCGAACGAGCTCCTACAATGAGCAGTTCTTC
TRBV18	TRBJ2-2	.	TRBD1	CASSSSGTGYTGELFF	TGTGCCAGCTCATCATCCGGGACAGGCTACACCGGGGAGCTGTTTTTT
TRBV29-1	TRBJ2-6	.	.	CSVGISSGANVLTF	TGCAGCGTCGGGATTAGCTCTGGGGCCAACGTCCTGACTTTC
TRBV15	TRBJ1-2	.	TRBD1	CATSFLDRGSGYGYTF	TGTGCCACCAGCTTCTTGGACAGGGGGTCGGGCTATGGCTACACCTTC
TRBV19	TRBJ1-4	few	.	CASSKTEYNEKLFF	TGTGCCAGTAGCAAGACAGAATATAATGAAAAACTGTTTTTT
TRBV18	TRBJ1-4	.	.	CASSPPNPGVHATNEKLFF	TGTGCCAGCTCACCACCCAATCCAGGGGTCCATGCAACTAATGAAAAACTGTTTTTT
TRBV4-3	TRBJ2-2	once	.	CASTSLAWGGELFF	TGCGCCAGCACGAGCCTAGCCTGGGGCGGGGAGCTGTTTTTT
TRBV2	TRBJ2-7	.	.	CASSWNSLYEQYF	TGTGCCAGCAGTTGGAACAGCCTTTACGAGCAGTACTTC
TRBV5-4	TRBJ1-6	few	TRBD1	CASSSGQGASPLHF	TGTGCCAGCAGCTCGGGACAGGGGGCTTCACCCCTCCACTTT
TRBV10-3	TRBJ2-7	.	TRBD1	CAISDLIQQGASYEQYF	TGTGCCATCAGTGACCTCATCCAACAGGGGGCCTCCTACGAGCAGTACTTC
TRBV7-2	TRBJ1-1	.	.	CASSLGRLGNTEAFF	TGTGCCAGCAGCTTAGGTAGGCTAGGGAACACTGAAGCTTTCTTT
TRBV19	TRBJ1-4	.	.	CASRGGRKTNEKLFF	TGTGCCAGTAGGGGGGGAAGGAAAACTAATGAAAAACTGTTTTTT
TRBV20-1	TRBJ1-2	.	TRBD1	CSASGTAHTF	TGCAGTGCTAGCGGGACAGCCCACACCTTC
TRBV6-1	TRBJ2-5	once	.	CASSEYQETQYF	TGTGCCAGCAGCGAGTACCAAGAGACCCAGTACTTC
TRBV2	TRBJ2-2	once	TRBD2	CARLAGTNTGELFF	TGTGCAAGGCTAGCGGGGACGAACACCGGGGAGCTGTTTTTT